Below, 9 T cell receptor gamma chains from the same sample are listed, as sequenced in a study of intestinal T cells in coeliac disease. Genomic DNA came from ten 5-µm formalin-fixed paraffin-embedded scrolls per case. The TRG library came from 200 to 250 ng of biopsy DNA amplified with LymphoTrack primers. TCRdb re-analyzed the multiplex PCR reads via CATT. The data show about 760 gamma-chain clones, over 45% seen once. Sequencing input: a duodenal biopsy. These receptors all stem from a human donor with celiac disease.

This clone has only a few counts. CDR3 residues: CATWDALNYYKKLF. CDR3 in DNA: TGTGCCACCTGGGACGCGTTAAATTATTATAAGAAACTCTTT. The V and J genes are TRGV2 and TRGJ1 or TRGJ2. CDR1 and CDR2 (germline): EGSNGY, YDSYNSKV. The CDR3 runs 14 residues. Unmatched junction bases numbered 5, after V lost 2 bases and J lost 1 base.

The rearrangement links TRGV5 to TRGJ1 or TRGJ2. After removal of 3 bases from V and 2 bases from J, the junction contained 22 bases not matched to a gene. From germline, CDR1 is VINAFY and CDR2 YDVSNSKD. CDR3 size: 19 residues. DNA for the CDR3: TGTGCCACCTGGGACGAAGAGTGGACAAAATCAATTTATTATTATAAGAAACTCTTT. Protein product: CATWDEEWTKSIYYYKKLF.

By share, this clone ranks as large. The V and J genes are TRGV4 and TRGJ1 or TRGJ2. CDR3 length equals 14 residues. V was clipped by 0 bases and J by 0 bases; unmatched bases: 2. CDR1 and CDR2 from the germline V gene are EGSTGY and YDSYTSSV. The CDR3 here is CATWDGLNYYKKLF. As DNA, the CDR3 is TGTGCCACCTGGGATGGGCTGAATTATTATAAGAAACTCTTT.

DNA for the CDR3: TGTGCCTTGGATTATAAGAAACTCTTT. Amino acids: CALDYKKLF. The V and J genes are TRGV9 and TRGJ1 or TRGJ2. CDR3 length equals 9 residues. After removal of 9 bases from V and 5 bases from J, the junction contained 1 base not matched to a gene. Germline CDR1 is GITISATS and CDR2 is ISYDGTV (reference sequence).

This sequence joins TRGV10 and TRGJ1 or TRGJ2. TRGV10 belongs to the ORF category, with a function that is uncertain. The CDR3 extends over 15 amino acids. Trimming at V came to 8 bases and at J to 4 bases, leaving 15 bases not matched to a gene. CDR3 residues: CAAWDFPVGYYKKLF. The CDR3 bases are TGTGCTGCGTGGGATTTCCCAGTTGGGTATTATAAGAAACTCTTT.

In its sample, this clone was seen once. V usage is TRGV5 and J usage is TRGJ1 or TRGJ2. CDR1 and CDR2 (germline): VINAFY, YDVSNSKD. This CDR3 spans 18 amino acids. The V segment lost 3 bases and the J segment 2 bases; nucleotides outside the gene matches: 19. This chain's CDR3 is CATWDESGQINYYYKKLF. DNA of the CDR3: TGTGCCACCTGGGACGAGAGTGGACAAATCAATTATTATTATAAGAAACTCTTT.

This clone qualifies as large (0.1 to 1%). The chain uses TRGV8 and TRGJP2. With V trimmed by 3 bases and J by 5 bases, 6 bases remained unmatched. This CDR3 spans 14 amino acids. The V gene's germline CDR1 is VENAVY and CDR2 YDSYNSRV. The CDR3 spells CATWDLESDWIKTF. The CDR3, as DNA: TGTGCCACCTGGGATTTAGAGAGTGATTGGATCAAGACGTTT.

The chain recombines TRGV4 with TRGJ1 or TRGJ2. The ends lost 9 bases at V and 6 bases at J; junction bases unmatched: 11. Germline CDR1 and CDR2: EGSTGY and YDSYTSSV. The CDR3 totals 12 residues. The CDR3 protein is CATPLPPYKKLF. Here the CDR3 DNA reads TGTGCCACCCCGCTTCCTCCTTATAAGAAACTCTTT.

No J gene was named, though the V gene is TRGV9. In germline, CDR1 is GITISATS, CDR2 ISYDGTV (reference sequence). The CDR3 covers 11 residues. Here the CDR3 reads CALWEVVNPTF. CDR3 DNA sequence: TGTGCCTTGTGGGAGGTAGTTAATCCGACGTTT.